Listed below are T cell receptor beta chains from one sample, sequenced in a study of CD8 T cells in Susac syndrome. One entry per CDR3 protein results from TCRdb running MiXCR on the immunoSEQ multiplex PCR reads. The sample lists some 170,000 distinct CDR3 sequences; roughly 93% were seen once. Sequencing was done on a sample of CD4+ T cells from PBMCs. All receptors derive from a human donor in good health. CDR3s include the opening cysteine and the closing phenylalanine or tryptophan. Fields, in order: CDR3 length, V gene, clone size, J gene, D gene, CDR3 protein, CDR3 DNA. D genes are given only for firm matches. Size is omitted from some rows. Given values are once, few, many or a class for expanded clones.

13	TRBV5-1	-	TRBJ1-2	TRBD1	CASSSTGNLGYTF	TGCGCCAGCAGCTCGACAGGGAATCTTGGCTACACCTTC
16	TRBV5-8	-	TRBJ2-3	TRBD2	CASSLGLAGDFDTQYF	TGTGCCAGCAGCTTGGGACTAGCGGGGGATTTCGATACGCAGTATTTT
11	TRBV6-5	-	TRBJ1-2	-	CASGGTGGYTF	TGTGCCAGCGGGGGAACGGGTGGCTACACCTTC
14	TRBV10-3	-	TRBJ1-1	-	CATRYLDRNTEAFF	TGTGCCACACGATACTTAGACAGGAACACTGAAGCTTTCTTT
14	TRBV10-3	-	TRBJ1-6	-	CAISEGGGNSPLHF	TGTGCCATCAGTGAAGGGGGTGGGAATTCACCCCTCCACTTT
15	TRBV6-1	once	TRBJ2-2	TRBD2	CASRSGGADTGELFF	TGTGCCAGCAGGAGCGGGGGGGCTGACACCGGGGAGCTGTTTTTT
13	TRBV5-1	-	TRBJ1-1	-	CASSWGGDQGAFF	TGCGCCAGCAGCTGGGGGGGTGATCAGGGGGCTTTCTTT
15	TRBV24-1	-	TRBJ2-1	-	CATSEGGISYNEQFF	TGTGCCACCAGTGAGGGCGGAATCTCCTACAATGAGCAGTTCTTC
12	TRBV20-1	-	TRBJ1-5	-	CSATTSNQPQHF	TGCAGTGCTACAACTAGCAATCAGCCCCAGCATTTT
13	TRBV30	-	TRBJ2-1	TRBD2	CAQAGLVGGEQFF	TGTGCCCAGGCGGGACTAGTCGGGGGTGAGCAGTTCTTC
15	TRBV5-8	-	TRBJ2-5	-	CASSRNRGGQETQYF	TGTGCCAGCAGCCGGAACAGGGGAGGGCAAGAGACCCAGTACTTC
15	TRBV20-1	-	TRBJ2-1	-	CSARPTGRDYNEQFF	TGCAGTGCCCGCCCGACGGGGCGAGACTACAATGAGCAGTTCTTC
11	TRBV3-1	-	TRBJ1-1	-	CATSRGGEAFF	TGTGCCACCTCCCGGGGGGGCGAAGCTTTCTTT
15	TRBV18	once	TRBJ1-1	-	CASSENGRGTTEAFF	TGTGCCAGCTCGGAAAATGGGCGGGGGACGACTGAAGCTTTCTTT
13	TRBV4-2	-	TRBJ2-2	-	CASSQDLSGELFF	TGTGCCAGCAGCCAAGATCTATCCGGGGAGCTGTTTTTT
12	TRBV28	once	TRBJ1-2	-	CASSLRENGYTF	TGTGCCAGCAGTTTAAGGGAAAATGGCTACACCTTC
13	TRBV29-1	-	TRBJ1-6	-	CSVGTALNSPLHF	TGCAGCGTTGGGACGGCCCTCAATTCACCCCTCCACTTT
14	TRBV4-1	-	TRBJ1-2	TRBD1	CASSQGTGSYGYTF	TGCGCCAGCAGCCAGGGGACAGGGAGCTATGGCTACACCTTC
15	TRBV6-5	-	TRBJ1-2	-	CATGRSGPGDYGYTF	TGTGCCACGGGAAGGAGCGGGCCTGGGGACTATGGCTACACCTTC
16	TRBV9	-	TRBJ1-4	TRBD1	CASSGGTGATNEKLFF	TGTGCCAGCAGCGGGGGGACAGGTGCAACTAATGAAAAACTGTTTTTT
14	TRBV6-8	-	TRBJ1-5	TRBD1	CASSPIHRGRPQHF	TGTGCCAGCAGTCCGATTCACAGGGGGAGGCCCCAGCATTTT
11	TRBV29-1	-	TRBJ2-1	-	CSISDYTEQFF	TGCAGCATTTCAGACTATACTGAGCAGTTCTTC
14	TRBV25-1	once	TRBJ2-7	-	CASSGRDRAYEQYF	TGTGCCAGCAGTGGGCGGGACAGAGCCTACGAGCAGTACTTC
11	TRBV30	-	TRBJ2-7	-	CAWSVSYEQYF	TGTGCCTGGAGTGTCTCCTACGAGCAGTACTTC
16	TRBV5-1	-	TRBJ1-6	TRBD1	CASSRTIGTGDSPLHF	TGCGCCAGCAGCCGGACAATAGGGACAGGGGATTCACCCCTCCACTTT
15	TRBV2	once	TRBJ2-7	TRBD2	CASRRTSGGSYEQYF	TGTGCCAGCAGACGGACTAGCGGGGGATCCTACGAGCAGTACTTC
17	TRBV9	-	TRBJ1-5	TRBD1	CASSPGTGYGGNQPQHF	TGTGCCAGCAGCCCCGGGACAGGGTACGGGGGCAATCAGCCCCAGCATTTT
14	TRBV20-1	-	TRBJ2-3	TRBD2	CSASPAGGTDTQYF	TGCAGTGCTAGTCCAGCGGGGGGCACAGATACGCAGTATTTT
14	TRBV5-1	-	TRBJ2-5	-	CASSLLREGETQYF	TGCGCCAGCAGCTTGTTGAGGGAAGGGGAGACCCAGTACTTC
14	TRBV18	-	TRBJ2-7	-	CASSQAADNYEQYF	TGTGCCAGCTCACAGGCAGCCGATAACTACGAGCAGTACTTC
13	TRBV29-1	-	TRBJ2-3	-	CSVEEGAADTQYF	TGCAGCGTTGAAGAAGGCGCGGCAGATACGCAGTATTTT
15	TRBV9	-	TRBJ2-3	-	CASSPRDLQRNTQYF	TGTGCCAGCAGCCCCCGAGACTTACAACGAAATACGCAGTATTTT
16	TRBV2	-	TRBJ1-3	-	CASTPDGRVSGNTIYF	TGTGCCAGCACCCCTGATGGTCGTGTTTCTGGAAACACCATATATTTT
15	TRBV7-2	once	TRBJ2-7	-	CASSLEAGISYEQYF	TGTGCCAGCAGCTTAGAGGCGGGAATCTCCTACGAGCAGTACTTC
14	TRBV5-1	-	TRBJ1-1	-	CASSLGSVGAEAFF	TGCGCCAGCAGCTTGGGGTCGGTCGGGGCTGAAGCTTTCTTT
15	TRBV4-1	-	TRBJ2-4	-	CASSQLRDVKNIQYF	TGCGCCAGCAGCCAGCTCAGGGATGTCAAAAACATTCAGTACTTC
15	TRBV3-1	-	TRBJ1-5	TRBD1	CASSLGQGANQPQHF	TGTGCCAGCAGCCTGGGACAGGGGGCGAATCAGCCCCAGCATTTT
10	TRBV4-1	-	TRBJ2-4	-	CASSLLDRYF	TGCGCCAGCAGCCTCCTAGACAGGTACTTC
15	TRBV5-1	-	TRBJ1-1	TRBD1	CASSSTGGSYTEAFF	TGCGCCAGCAGCTCGACAGGGGGCTCTTACACTGAAGCTTTCTTT
15	TRBV3-1	once	TRBJ2-1	TRBD2	CASSPLRGVVDEQFF	TGTGCCAGCAGCCCCTTGCGGGGGGTTGTGGATGAGCAGTTCTTC
16	TRBV6-1	-	TRBJ2-5	TRBD2	CASRGLAGGRRETQYF	TGTGCCAGCCGGGGGCTAGCGGGGGGCCGGAGGGAGACCCAGTACTTC
15	TRBV6-5	-	TRBJ1-2	-	CASSPRGSLNYGYTF	TGTGCCAGCAGCCCCCGGGGGAGCCTAAACTATGGCTACACCTTC
16	TRBV7-2	-	TRBJ2-1	TRBD2	CASSSRQAGGGNEQFF	TGTGCCAGCAGCTCCCGCCAGGCGGGGGGCGGCAATGAGCAGTTCTTC
15	TRBV2	-	TRBJ1-5	TRBD1	CASTRGTGVSQPQHF	TGTGCCAGCACCCGGGGGACAGGGGTATCTCAGCCCCAGCATTTT
15	TRBV19	-	TRBJ1-6	TRBD1	CASTLDGTGSSPLHF	TGTGCCAGTACCTTAGACGGGACAGGGTCTTCACCCCTCCACTTT
17	TRBV4-1	-	TRBJ2-1	TRBD2	CASSQHSGGPWGSEQFF	TGCGCCAGCAGCCAGCATAGCGGGGGACCCTGGGGGAGTGAGCAGTTCTTC
14	TRBV2	-	TRBJ1-3	-	CASSAQGNGNTIYF	TGTGCCAGCAGTGCACAGGGTAACGGAAACACCATATATTTT
13	TRBV13	-	TRBJ2-5	-	CASSLIGSETQYF	TGTGCCAGCAGCTTAATTGGATCAGAGACCCAGTACTTC
15	TRBV7-2	-	TRBJ1-1	-	CASSPSGRLNTEAFF	TGTGCCAGCAGCCCGTCGGGGAGGCTCAACACTGAAGCTTTCTTT
15	TRBV7-6	-	TRBJ2-7	-	CASSLGYGGPYEQYF	TGTGCCAGCAGCTTAGGTTATGGCGGTCCCTACGAGCAGTACTTC
16	TRBV2	-	TRBJ2-2	TRBD2	CASRLSAGAYTGELFF	TGTGCCAGCAGACTCTCAGCGGGGGCCTACACCGGGGAGCTGTTTTTT
10	TRBV29-1	-	TRBJ1-2	-	CSARGYGYTF	TGCAGCGCCAGGGGATATGGCTACACCTTC
11	TRBV20-1	-	TRBJ2-1	-	CSAMDYNEQFF	TGCAGTGCTATGGACTACAATGAGCAGTTCTTC
13	TRBV2	once	TRBJ2-4	TRBD1	CASSGGQGYIQYF	TGTGCCAGCAGTGGGGGACAGGGTTACATTCAGTACTTC
16	TRBV19	-	TRBJ2-6	-	CASSIAGLAGANVLTF	TGTGCCAGTAGTATTGCCGGACTTGCTGGGGCCAACGTCCTGACTTTC
13	TRBV12-3/TRBV12-4	-	TRBJ1-5	-	CASSFSANQPQHF	TGTGCCAGCAGTTTTTCGGCCAATCAGCCCCAGCATTTT
15	TRBV10-3	-	TRBJ1-4	-	CATGGRDATNEKLFF	TGTGCCACCGGGGGCAGAGATGCAACTAATGAAAAACTGTTTTTT